A selection of T cell receptor beta chains follows, all from one sample in a study of T cell responses to AZD1222 COVID-19 vaccine. TCRdb's table, derived via immunoSEQ multiplex PCR, lists solely in-frame clones and lacks some. The table lists more than 80,000 clones, 80% to 90% of them singletons. Sequencing was performed on peripheral blood, taken 28 days after the second AZD1222 dose. The source of these receptors is an adult who received the AZD1222 COVID-19 vaccine. Each CDR3 is given with its conserved first and last residue. D genes are given only for firm matches. Only part of the rows carry a size: once, few, many, or a class if the clone is expanded.

>TRBJ1-4|TRBV30|NA|NA
CAWSVRADASEKLFF
TGTGCCTGGAGTGTCCGAGCAGACGCGTCCGAAAAACTGTTTTTT
>TRBJ1-5|TRBV28|NA|NA
CASSQYPGRLNQPQHF
TGTGCCAGCAGTCAATACCCGGGCCGCCTTAATCAGCCCCAGCATTTT
>TRBJ1-3|TRBV20-1|NA|NA
CASGSNTIYF
TGCGCATCGGGCTCAAACACCATATATTTT
>TRBJ1-1|TRBV29-1|NA|NA
CSVHGQGNTEAFF
TGCAGCGTGCACGGTCAGGGGAACACTGAAGCTTTCTTT
>TRBJ2-1|TRBV6-2/TRBV6-3|NA|once
CASSYYASNEQFF
TGTGCCAGCAGTTACTATGCTAGCAATGAGCAGTTCTTC
>TRBJ1-4|TRBV7-9|NA|NA
CASSPSGSRNEKLFF
TGTGCCAGCAGCCCCAGCGGCAGCAGAAATGAAAAACTGTTTTTT
>TRBJ2-5|TRBV24-1|NA|NA
CATSDPGRGRKETQYF
TGTGCCACCAGTGATCCCGGCCGGGGAAGGAAAGAGACCCAGTACTTC
>TRBJ1-3|TRBV6-5|NA|NA
CASSSRGNSGNTIYF
TGTGCCAGCAGTTCACGGGGTAACTCTGGAAACACCATATATTTT
>TRBJ1-5|TRBV27|NA|NA
CASSSLTGTYQPQHF
TGTGCCAGCAGTTCCCTAACAGGGACGTATCAGCCCCAGCATTTT
>TRBJ2-2|TRBV28|NA|NA
CASLDALRATGELFF
TGTGCCAGCCTGGATGCCCTGAGGGCCACCGGGGAGCTGTTTTTT
>TRBJ2-7|TRBV27|TRBD1|NA
CASSWGQGPFYEQYF
TGTGCCAGCAGTTGGGGACAGGGTCCCTTCTACGAGCAGTACTTC
>TRBJ1-2|TRBV5-4|TRBD1|NA
CASSDPDRVGYGYTF
TGTGCCAGCAGCGACCCGGACAGGGTTGGCTATGGCTACACCTTC
>TRBJ1-3|TRBV5-1|NA|NA
CASSLDAGDSGNTIYF
TGCGCCAGCAGCTTGGATGCAGGGGACTCTGGAAACACCATATATTTT
>TRBJ1-2|TRBV6-5|NA|once
CASSPSGQVYGYTF
TGTGCCAGCAGTCCCTCCGGGCAGGTCTATGGCTACACCTTC
>TRBJ2-5|TRBV7-8|NA|NA
CASSLVGNQETQYF
TGTGCCAGCAGCTTAGTAGGGAATCAAGAGACCCAGTACTTC
>TRBJ2-1|TRBV19|NA|NA
CASSILETEQFF
TGTGCCAGTAGTATTCTGGAAACTGAGCAGTTCTTC
>TRBJ1-1|TRBV24-1|NA|NA
CATSDPPPFRTAFF
TGTGCCACCAGTGACCCTCCCCCGTTTAGGACGGCTTTCTTT
>TRBJ1-3|TRBV7-6|TRBD1|NA
CASSRDRGPGNTIYF
TGTGCCAGCAGCAGGGACAGGGGGCCTGGAAACACCATATATTTT
>TRBJ2-7|TRBV7-9|NA|NA
CASSVLSSTKGREQYF
TGTGCCAGCAGCGTTCTAAGCTCGACGAAGGGCCGCGAGCAGTACTTC
>TRBJ1-6|TRBV5-1|TRBD1|NA
CASSLGQGPGPLHF
TGCGCCAGCAGCCTGGGACAGGGGCCGGGACCCCTCCACTTT
>TRBJ1-2|TRBV15|TRBD1|NA
CATSRRDRSNYGYTF
TGTGCCACCAGCAGAAGGGACAGGTCTAACTATGGCTACACCTTC
>TRBJ1-1|TRBV24-1|NA|NA
CATPPAQNTEAFF
TGTGCCACCCCACCCGCGCAGAACACTGAAGCTTTCTTT
>TRBJ2-7|TRBV3-1/TRBV3-2|NA|NA
CASSQGTSPGYEQYF
TGTGCCAGCAGCCAAGGGACCTCACCCGGCTACGAGCAGTACTTC
>TRBJ2-3|TRBV6-5|NA|NA
CASSLQGDTQYF
TGTGCCAGCAGTTTGCAGGGAGATACGCAGTATTTT
>TRBJ1-3|TRBV6-5|NA|NA
CASRAGSSSGNTIYF
TGTGCCAGCAGGGCAGGGTCAAGCTCTGGAAACACCATATATTTT
>TRBJ2-5|TRBV5-4|NA|NA
CASSLVSEETQYF
TGTGCCAGCAGCTTGGTGTCAGAAGAGACCCAGTACTTC
>TRBJ1-1|TRBV5-4|NA|few
CASSFGQGIDTEAFF
TGTGCCAGCAGCTTCGGTCAGGGTATCGACACTGAAGCTTTCTTT
>TRBJ2-1|TRBV11-3|TRBD2|NA
CASSPTSGGYNEQFF
TGTGCCAGCAGCCCGACTAGCGGGGGCTACAATGAGCAGTTCTTC
>TRBJ1-2|TRBV9|NA|NA
CASSVDRGDGYTF
TGTGCCAGCAGCGTAGATCGCGGAGATGGCTACACCTTC
>TRBJ2-2|TRBV7-2|NA|NA
CASSLAASGASGELFF
TGTGCCAGCAGCTTAGCTGCGTCAGGGGCGTCCGGGGAGCTGTTTTTT
>TRBJ2-2|TRBV5-4|TRBD2|few
CASSFGLAGTGELFF
TGTGCCAGCAGCTTCGGGCTAGCGGGGACCGGGGAGCTGTTTTTT
>TRBJ2-7|TRBV29-1|NA|NA
CSVEDTRANEQYF
TGCAGCGTTGAAGATACCAGGGCAAACGAGCAGTACTTC
>TRBJ2-7|TRBV7-3|NA|NA
CARGPLNKSSGTKYGQSYEQYF
TGTGCCAGAGGGCCTCTTAATAAAAGTTCCGGGACAAAGTATGGCCAGTCCTACGAGCAGTACTTC
>TRBJ2-1|TRBV11-3|NA|NA
CASSRAGGNSDEQFF
TGTGCCAGCAGTCGAGCAGGGGGGAATAGTGATGAGCAGTTCTTC
>TRBJ2-3|TRBV9|TRBD2|once
CASSVAPSGSEHTQYF
TGTGCCAGCAGCGTAGCTCCTAGCGGGAGTGAGCATACGCAGTATTTT
>TRBJ1-2|TRBV5-6|NA|NA
CASSRGGLGYTF
TGTGCCAGCAGCCGAGGAGGGCTCGGCTACACCTTC
>TRBJ2-3|TRBV27|NA|NA
CASSLSSRGHTDTQYF
TGTGCCAGCAGTTTATCCTCCCGGGGCCACACAGATACGCAGTATTTT
>TRBJ2-3|TRBV24-1|TRBD2|NA
CATTGTSGGTDTQYF
TGTGCCACCACCGGGACTAGCGGGGGGACAGATACGCAGTATTTT
>TRBJ2-7|TRBV3-1/TRBV3-2|TRBD1|NA
CASSPGTAYEQYF
TGTGCCAGCAGCCCCGGGACAGCCTACGAGCAGTACTTC
>TRBJ2-2|TRBV7-9|NA|once
CASSPGPNTGELFF
TGTGCCAGCAGCCCGGGACCGAACACCGGGGAGCTGTTTTTT
>TRBJ1-2|TRBV6-5|NA|few
CASHGREADGYTF
TGTGCCAGCCACGGCAGGGAAGCGGACGGCTACACCTTC
>TRBJ1-4|TRBV18|TRBD1|few
CASSPPTTGDEKLFF
TGTGCCAGCTCACCACCAACCACAGGGGATGAAAAACTGTTTTTT
>TRBJ2-3|TRBV29-1|NA|NA
CSGSRTSSTDTQYF
TGCAGCGGATCTCGGACATCTAGCACAGATACGCAGTATTTT
>TRBJ2-2|TRBV27|NA|once
CASSLGTGELFF
TGTGCCAGCAGTTTGGGTACCGGGGAGCTGTTTTTT
>TRBJ2-1|TRBV12-5|NA|NA
CASGLATYNEQFF
TGTGCTAGTGGTTTGGCTACCTACAATGAGCAGTTCTTC
>TRBJ1-4|TRBV6-1|NA|NA
CASSEAIRKLSEKLFF
TGTGCCAGCAGTGAAGCAATACGGAAACTCAGTGAAAAACTGTTTTTT
>TRBJ1-2|TRBV10-3|TRBD1|NA
CAISDQGAGGYTF
TGTGCCATCAGTGATCAGGGGGCCGGTGGCTACACCTTC
>TRBJ1-3|TRBV3-1/TRBV3-2|NA|once
CASSQHGNTIYF
TGTGCCAGCAGCCAACATGGAAACACCATATATTTT
>TRBJ1-1|TRBV9|NA|few
CASSESLAGNTEAFF
TGTGCCAGCAGCGAGTCCCTCGCAGGGAACACTGAAGCTTTCTTT
>TRBJ2-7|TRBV2|TRBD2|NA
CASMADSGRKIYEQYF
TGTGCCAGCATGGCCGATAGCGGGAGAAAGATCTACGAGCAGTACTTC
>TRBJ2-1|TRBV3-1/TRBV3-2|TRBD2|NA
CASSPQSGGWFGQFF
TGTGCCAGCAGCCCCCAGAGCGGGGGATGGTTTGGGCAGTTCTTC